The table lists the clone carrying this T cell receptor (beta chain) with many counts. The source of the sample is a study of early T cells in non-severe SARS-CoV-2 infection. The V and J ends lost 2 bases and 7 bases, in that order; junction bases with no gene match: 3. The CDR3 runs to 15 residues. Germline V CDR1 and CDR2: SGHKS, YYEKEE (reference sequence). MiXCR, run by TCRdb on the 5' RACE reads, gives a single entry per CDR3 protein. The table has around 49,000 distinct CDR3 sequences, roughly 4.5% seen once. The chain has TRBV5-5 and TRBJ2-2; 12 bases are a match to TRBD2. The TCR originated in an adult who was a healthcare worker with PCR-confirmed SARS-CoV-2 infection or an uninfected control (not recorded which). The sequenced sample was whole blood. The CDR3 reads CASSFLAGGDGELFF. CDR3 nucleotides: TGTGCCAGCAGCTTCCTAGCGGGAGGGGACGGGGAGCTGTTTTTT.